This TCR beta chain was retrieved from a study of Graves' ophthalmopathy and Graves' hyperthyroidism. Overall study: Over 18 months of follow-up, stable hyperthyroidism required that no ophthalmopathy appear.

Amplification of the TCR beta CDR3 regions used RNA transcripts (as template). Investigators did first-round RT-PCR with HTBI primers, then second-round multiplex PCR. TCRdb re-called the multiplex PCR reads with MiXCR, one entry per CDR3 protein. The sample holds around 1.1 million distinct CDR3 sequences, roughly 35% seen once. The length of the CDR3 is 14 residues. The V gene lost 6 bases and the J gene lost 1 base, with 12 bases spanning the gap. Germline CDR1 reads SQVTM; CDR2 reads ANQGSEA. Study results and caveats: The study's model predicted ophthalmopathy progression at approximately 70% sensitivity and about 72% specificity. A model of 13 signatures distinguished ophthalmopathy from stable hyperthyroidism at approximately 88% sensitivity and roughly 82% specificity.

This clonotype was counted many times. What it recognizes is unknown. Additional autoimmune diseases, uncontrolled infections, pregnancy or lactation disqualified patients. Input material: peripheral blood or thyroid tissue (not recorded which). The sequence derives from an adult man with Graves' hyperthyroidism. This chain uses TRBV29-1 with TRBJ2-2; TRBD1 is a possible D gene (5 bases). The DNA for the CDR3 is TGCAGCGTCGCAGGACATTTGAACACCGGGGAGCTGTTTTTT. It specifies CSVAGHLNTGELFF.